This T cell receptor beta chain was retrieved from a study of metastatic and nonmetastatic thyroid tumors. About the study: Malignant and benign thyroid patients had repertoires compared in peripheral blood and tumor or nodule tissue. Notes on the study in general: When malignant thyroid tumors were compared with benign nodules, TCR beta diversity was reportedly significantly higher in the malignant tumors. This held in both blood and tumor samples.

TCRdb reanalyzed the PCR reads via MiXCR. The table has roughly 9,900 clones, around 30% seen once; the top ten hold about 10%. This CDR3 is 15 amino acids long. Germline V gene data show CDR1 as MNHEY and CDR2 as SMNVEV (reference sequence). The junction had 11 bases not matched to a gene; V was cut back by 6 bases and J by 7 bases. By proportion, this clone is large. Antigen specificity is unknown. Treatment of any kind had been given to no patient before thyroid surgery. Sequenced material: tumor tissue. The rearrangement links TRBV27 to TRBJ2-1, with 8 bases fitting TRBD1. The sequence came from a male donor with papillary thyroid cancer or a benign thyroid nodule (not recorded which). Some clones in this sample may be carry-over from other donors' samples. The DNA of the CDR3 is TGTGCCAGCAGACTTGGACAGGGAGGACGGAATGAGCAGTTCTTC. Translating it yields CASRLGQGGRNEQFF.